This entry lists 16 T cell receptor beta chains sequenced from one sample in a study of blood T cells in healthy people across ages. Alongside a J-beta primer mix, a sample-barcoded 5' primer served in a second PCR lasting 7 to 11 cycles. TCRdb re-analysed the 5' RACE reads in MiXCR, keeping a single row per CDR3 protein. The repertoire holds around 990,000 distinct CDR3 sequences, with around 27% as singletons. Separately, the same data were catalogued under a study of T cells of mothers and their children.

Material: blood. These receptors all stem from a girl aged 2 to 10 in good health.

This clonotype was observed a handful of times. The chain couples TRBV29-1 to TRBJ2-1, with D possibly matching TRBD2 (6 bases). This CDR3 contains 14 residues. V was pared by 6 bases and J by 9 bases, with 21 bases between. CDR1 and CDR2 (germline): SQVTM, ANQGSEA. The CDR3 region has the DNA TGCAGCGTACCGAAAAGCGTGGGGGGTCGTGAGCAGTTCTTC. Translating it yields CSVPKSVGGREQFF.

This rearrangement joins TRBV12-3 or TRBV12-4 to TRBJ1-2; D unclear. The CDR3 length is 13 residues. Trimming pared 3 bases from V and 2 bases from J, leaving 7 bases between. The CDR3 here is CASSLYTNYGYTF. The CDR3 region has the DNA TGTGCCAGCAGTTTGTACACGAACTATGGCTACACCTTC.

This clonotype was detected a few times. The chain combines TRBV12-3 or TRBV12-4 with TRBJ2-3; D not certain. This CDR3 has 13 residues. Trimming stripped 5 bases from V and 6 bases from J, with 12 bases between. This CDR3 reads CASSPPALDTQYF. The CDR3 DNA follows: TGTGCCAGCAGTCCCCCCGCATTGGATACGCAGTATTTT.

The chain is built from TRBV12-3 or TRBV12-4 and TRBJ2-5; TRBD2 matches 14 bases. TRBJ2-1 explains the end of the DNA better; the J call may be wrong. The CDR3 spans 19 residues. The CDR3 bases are TGTGCCAGCAGTCCGACATGGACTAGCGGGAGGATGCGGCGGAATGAGCAGTTCTTC. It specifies CASSPTWTSGRMRRNEQFF.

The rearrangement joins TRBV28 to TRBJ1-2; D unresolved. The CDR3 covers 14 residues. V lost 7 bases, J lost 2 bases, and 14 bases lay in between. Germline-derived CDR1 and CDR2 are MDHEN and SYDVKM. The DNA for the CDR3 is TGTGCCAGCACCTCCCCGGACGGAAACTATGGCTACACCTTC. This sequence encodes CASTSPDGNYGYTF.

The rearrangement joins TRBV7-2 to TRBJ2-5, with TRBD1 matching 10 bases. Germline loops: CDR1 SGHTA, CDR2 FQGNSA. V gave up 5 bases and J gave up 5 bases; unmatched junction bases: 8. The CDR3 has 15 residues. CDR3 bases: TGTGCCAGCAGCATTAGGGGACAGGGGTCCGAGACCCAGTACTTC. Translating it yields CASSIRGQGSETQYF.

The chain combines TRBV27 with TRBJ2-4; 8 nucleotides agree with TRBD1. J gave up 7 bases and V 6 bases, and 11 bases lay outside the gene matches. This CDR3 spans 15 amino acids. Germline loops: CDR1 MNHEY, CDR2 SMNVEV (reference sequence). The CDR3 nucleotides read TGTGCCAGCAGCATGGATTCAGGGGGCATGAACATTCAGTACTTC. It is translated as CASSMDSGGMNIQYF.

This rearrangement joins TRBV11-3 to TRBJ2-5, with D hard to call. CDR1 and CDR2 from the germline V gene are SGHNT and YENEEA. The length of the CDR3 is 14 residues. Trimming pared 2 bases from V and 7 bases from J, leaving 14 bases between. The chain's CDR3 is CASSLSQGLGTQYF. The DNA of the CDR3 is TGTGCCAGCAGCTTAAGTCAAGGGCTGGGGACCCAGTACTTC.

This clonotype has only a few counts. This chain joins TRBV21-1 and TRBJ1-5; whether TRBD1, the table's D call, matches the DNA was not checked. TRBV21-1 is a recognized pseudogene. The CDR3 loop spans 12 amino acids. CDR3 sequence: CASGDNYQPQHF. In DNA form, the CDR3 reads TGTGCCAGCGGGGACAATTATCAGCCCCAGCATTTT.

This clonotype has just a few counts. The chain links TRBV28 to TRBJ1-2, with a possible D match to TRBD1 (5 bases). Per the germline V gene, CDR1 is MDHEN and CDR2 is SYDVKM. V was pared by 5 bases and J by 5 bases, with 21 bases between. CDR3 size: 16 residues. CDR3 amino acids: CASSPHRMAGSYGYTF. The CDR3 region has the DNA TGTGCCAGCAGTCCCCATCGAATGGCAGGGTCATATGGCTACACCTTC.

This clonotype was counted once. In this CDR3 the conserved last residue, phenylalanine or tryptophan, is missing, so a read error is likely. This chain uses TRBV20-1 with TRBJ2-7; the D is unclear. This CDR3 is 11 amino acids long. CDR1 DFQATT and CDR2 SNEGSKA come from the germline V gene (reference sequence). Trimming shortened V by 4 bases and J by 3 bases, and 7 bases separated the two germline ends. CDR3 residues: CSAISGYEQYL. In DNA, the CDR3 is TGCAGTGCTATATCAGGCTACGAGCAGTACCTC.

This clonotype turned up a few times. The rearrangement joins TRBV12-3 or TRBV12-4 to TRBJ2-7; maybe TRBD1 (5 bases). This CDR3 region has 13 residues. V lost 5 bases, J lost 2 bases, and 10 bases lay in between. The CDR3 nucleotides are TGTGCCAGCAGTATGGACAAAGCCTACGAGCAGTACTTC. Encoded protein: CASSMDKAYEQYF.

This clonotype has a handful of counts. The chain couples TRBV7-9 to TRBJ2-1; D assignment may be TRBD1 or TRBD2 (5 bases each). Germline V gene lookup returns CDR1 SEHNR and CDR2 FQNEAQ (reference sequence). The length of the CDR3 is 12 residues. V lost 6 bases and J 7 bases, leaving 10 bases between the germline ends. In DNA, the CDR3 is TGTGCCAGCAGTGATTGGGGGAATGAGCAGTTCTTC. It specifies CASSDWGNEQFF.

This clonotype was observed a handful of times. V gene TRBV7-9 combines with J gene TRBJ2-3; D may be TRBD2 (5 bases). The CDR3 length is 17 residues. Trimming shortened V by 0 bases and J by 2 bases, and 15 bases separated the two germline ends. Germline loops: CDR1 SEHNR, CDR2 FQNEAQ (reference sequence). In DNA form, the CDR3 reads TGTGCCAGCAGCTTAGCGCGTCGGGGTGGCGACACAGATACGCAGTATTTT. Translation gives CASSLARRGGDTDTQYF.

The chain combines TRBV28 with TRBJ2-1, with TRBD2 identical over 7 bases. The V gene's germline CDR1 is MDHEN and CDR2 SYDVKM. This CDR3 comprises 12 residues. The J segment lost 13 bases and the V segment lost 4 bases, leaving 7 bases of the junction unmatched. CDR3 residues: CASSSDGTTQFF. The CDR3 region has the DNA TGTGCCAGCAGTTCTGATGGGACTACACAGTTCTTC.

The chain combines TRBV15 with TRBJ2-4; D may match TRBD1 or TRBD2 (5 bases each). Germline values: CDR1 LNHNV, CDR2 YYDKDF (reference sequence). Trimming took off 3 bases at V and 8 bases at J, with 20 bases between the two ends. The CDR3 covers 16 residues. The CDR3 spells CATSRTRGSGGDIQYF. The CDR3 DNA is TGTGCCACCAGCAGGACACGGGGAAGTGGGGGAGACATTCAGTACTTC. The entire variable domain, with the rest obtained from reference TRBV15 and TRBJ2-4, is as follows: DAMVIQNPRYQVTQFGKPVTLSCSQTLNHNVMYWYQQKSSQAPKLLFHYYDKDFNNEADTPDNFQSRRPNTSFCFLDIRSPGLGDTAMYLCATSRTRGSGGDIQYFGAGTRLSVL.